One sample yielded the 4 T cell receptor beta chains listed below, sequenced in a study of metastatic and nonmetastatic thyroid tumors. No patient had received any treatment before thyroid surgery. TCRdb re-called clones from the PCR reads using MiXCR. The profile shows roughly 25,000 clones, roughly 25% of them singletons. The material sequenced was tumor tissue. The receptors come from a male donor with papillary thyroid cancer or a benign thyroid nodule (not recorded which). Some clones in this sample may be carry-over from other donors' samples.

This clone was seen a handful of times. V is TRBV27 and J is TRBJ1-1; D possibly corresponds to TRBD1 (6 bases). The V end was cut by 3 bases, the J end by 4 bases, with 12 bases between. The CDR3 sequence is 14 residues long. Germline CDR1 and CDR2: MNHEY and SMNVEV (reference sequence). The CDR3 nucleotides read TGTGCCAGCAGTTTTTGGGGGCGGGTCACTGAAGCTTTCTTT. As protein: CASSFWGRVTEAFF.

The table lists this clone with many counts. This chain joins TRBV7-9 and TRBJ2-1; 8 nucleotides agree with TRBD1. This CDR3 is 12 amino acids long. V lost 4 bases and J lost 12; bases outside the gene matches: 5. CDR1 and CDR2 from the germline V gene are SEHNR and FQNEAQ (reference sequence). DNA of the CDR3: TGTGCCAGCAGCTCACAGGGGGGAACGCAGTTCTTC. Its protein is CASSSQGGTQFF.

For this clone: A junction end diverges from the germline sequence, so it may reflect a read error. V is TRBV28 and J is TRBJ1-5; TRBD1 agrees at 9 bases. The germline V gene encodes CDR1 MDHEN and CDR2 SYDVKM. The CDR3 has 15 amino acids. The CDR3 is CASRPGTGINHPQHF. In DNA form, the CDR3 reads TGTGCCAGCAGGCCGGGGACAGGGATCAATCATCCCCAGCATTTT.

The chain's CDR3 is CASRRSTGLLYEQYF. The CDR3, as DNA: TGTGCCAGCAGACGATCCACGGGGTTACTCTACGAGCAGTACTTC. The chain carries TRBV11-2 and TRBJ2-7; D perhaps matches TRBD2 (5 bases). CDR1 and CDR2 (germline): SGHAT, FQNNGV. Trimming stripped 6 bases from V and 3 bases from J, with 18 bases between. The CDR3 extends over 15 amino acids.